This is a list of T cell receptor beta chains from one sample in a study of T cells in Graves' hyperthyroidism and ophthalmopathy. TCRdb recomputed calls from the multiplex PCR reads with MiXCR, one row per CDR3 protein. Of a few hundred thousand distinct CDR3 sequences in the sample, about an eighth were seen once. The sample comprised blood. Receptor source: a woman in her late teens or twenties with Graves' hyperthyroidism. CDR3s include the opening cysteine and the closing phenylalanine or tryptophan. A D gene is named only where the DNA matches it firmly. Not all rows give a size; the values are once, few, many and, for expanded clones, a class.

j_call: TRBJ2-1
d_call: NA
v_call: TRBV6-2/TRBV6-3
clone_size: many
cdr3_aa: CASGRSNNEQFF
cdr3_nt: TGTGCCAGCGGGCGGTCCAACAATGAGCAGTTCTTC

j_call: TRBJ2-3
d_call: NA
v_call: TRBV7-3
clone_size: NA
cdr3_aa: CASSPSDSIGADTQYF
cdr3_nt: TGTGCCAGCAGCCCATCTGACTCAATCGGGGCAGATACGCAGTATTTT

j_call: TRBJ1-2
d_call: TRBD1
v_call: TRBV28
clone_size: many
cdr3_aa: CASTSDRGFHGYTF
cdr3_nt: TGTGCCAGCACCTCCGACAGGGGTTTTCATGGCTACACCTTC

j_call: TRBJ1-1
d_call: NA
v_call: TRBV5-5
clone_size: many
cdr3_aa: CASSLEGVYTEAFF
cdr3_nt: TGTGCCAGCAGCTTGGAAGGGGTGTACACTGAAGCTTTCTTT

j_call: TRBJ2-2
d_call: TRBD1
v_call: TRBV7-2
clone_size: few
cdr3_aa: CASSVGQGVGGELFF
cdr3_nt: TGTGCCAGCAGCGTCGGACAGGGGGTTGGCGGGGAGCTGTTTTTT

j_call: TRBJ2-5
d_call: TRBD2
v_call: TRBV12-3/TRBV12-4
clone_size: NA
cdr3_aa: CASSRTSGAETQYF
cdr3_nt: TGTGCCAGCAGTCGGACTAGCGGGGCAGAGACCCAGTACTTC

j_call: TRBJ2-1
d_call: TRBD2
v_call: TRBV2
clone_size: NA
cdr3_aa: CASSEPGLAGPYNEQFF
cdr3_nt: TGTGCCAGCAGTGAACCAGGACTAGCGGGGCCCTACAATGAGCAGTTCTTC

j_call: TRBJ2-3
d_call: TRBD2
v_call: TRBV7-9
clone_size: few
cdr3_aa: CASSPGVGGSGRLRTDTQYF
cdr3_nt: TGTGCCAGCAGCCCAGGGGTAGGGGGAAGCGGGAGGCTCCGCACAGATACGCAGTATTTT

j_call: TRBJ2-2
d_call: NA
v_call: TRBV6-1
clone_size: few
cdr3_aa: CASSDIWGLGTGELFF
cdr3_nt: TGTGCCAGCAGTGACATTTGGGGGCTAGGCACCGGGGAGCTGTTTTTT

j_call: TRBJ1-1
d_call: NA
v_call: TRBV15
clone_size: many
cdr3_aa: CATSLGGHKRGTEAFF
cdr3_nt: TGTGCCACCAGCCTCGGAGGGCACAAGAGGGGTACTGAAGCTTTCTTT

j_call: TRBJ2-5
d_call: TRBD2
v_call: TRBV3-1
clone_size: many
cdr3_aa: CASSQEKRERETQYF
cdr3_nt: TGTGCCAGCAGCCAAGAGAAGCGGGAGAGAGAGACCCAGTACTTC

j_call: TRBJ2-3
d_call: TRBD2
v_call: TRBV5-1
clone_size: many
cdr3_aa: CASSFGTSGSRTDTQYF
cdr3_nt: TGCGCCAGCAGCTTCGGGACTAGCGGGAGCAGGACAGATACGCAGTATTTT

j_call: TRBJ2-7
d_call: NA
v_call: TRBV6-1
clone_size: many
cdr3_aa: CAGQGWGIHEQYF
cdr3_nt: TGTGCCGGTCAAGGCTGGGGGATCCACGAGCAGTACTTC